This is a list of T cell receptor beta chains from one sample in a study of blood T cells in healthy people across ages. TCRdb reprocessed the 5' RACE reads via MiXCR and lists one record per CDR3 protein. The sample yields 550,000 to 650,000 distinct CDR3 sequences, about 26% seen once. The same specimen was also included in a second study, on T cells of mothers and their children.

The sample comprised blood. These receptors were collected from a boy under 10 years old in good health. The conserved cysteine and the conserved F or W are not part of the CDR3 here. A row's size may be missing; if present it is once, few, many or a size class.

v_call: TRBV12-3/TRBV12-4
clone_size: .
j_call: TRBJ2-3
cdr3_aa: ASSLLLLRPDTQY

v_call: TRBV12-5
clone_size: .
j_call: TRBJ1-5
cdr3_aa: ASGLTDRGSNQPQH

v_call: TRBV29-1
clone_size: few
j_call: TRBJ2-3
cdr3_aa: SVQKRGPTDTRY

v_call: TRBV5-1
clone_size: .
j_call: TRBJ2-3
cdr3_aa: ASSQAIFTDTQY

v_call: TRBV9
clone_size: .
j_call: TRBJ2-1
cdr3_aa: ASSVDGWSYNEQF

v_call: TRBV27
clone_size: .
j_call: TRBJ2-3
cdr3_aa: ASSLLASGSTDTQY

v_call: TRBV7-9
clone_size: .
j_call: TRBJ1-2
cdr3_aa: ASSLSAGINGYT

v_call: TRBV12-5
clone_size: .
j_call: TRBJ1-3
cdr3_aa: ASGSGQPGNTIY

v_call: TRBV14
clone_size: few
j_call: TRBJ2-7
cdr3_aa: ASSPSGRAFSYEQY

v_call: TRBV6-4
clone_size: few
j_call: TRBJ2-2
cdr3_aa: ASRRTGAGGTGELF